A single count supports the clone carrying this T cell receptor (beta chain). V lost 1 base and J lost 2, with 7 bases in between. Germline V gene data show CDR1 as SGHDT and CDR2 as YYEEEE. The CDR3 length is 14 residues. The data derive from a study of blood T cell repertoires in COVID-19. Using immunoSEQ multiplex PCR, the repertoire was profiled, and TCRdb retains in-frame clones only, with some absent. This sample carries hundreds of thousands of clones, roughly 81% of them seen once, and the ten largest clones take about 0.93%. The chain joins TRBV5-6 to TRBJ1-5; D is ambiguous. Sequencing was performed on peripheral blood. This sequence originates from a man in his forties with acute or convalescent COVID-19. The DNA for the CDR3 is TGTGCCAGCAGCTTGTACTTGGGCAATCAGCCCCAGCATTTT. This translates into CASSLYLGNQPQHF.